A single sample is the source of the 31 T cell receptor beta chains below, sequenced in a study of T cells in Graves' hyperthyroidism and ophthalmopathy. Amplified regions were TCR beta CDR3 sequences from RNA transcripts. First-round RT-PCR targeting the TCR CDR3 was performed with the HTBI primer set. TCRdb used MiXCR to reprocess the multiplex PCR reads, holding one entry per CDR3 protein. The sample carries roughly 350,000 distinct CDR3 sequences, approximately 13% recorded once. The material sequenced was blood. These receptors all stem from a woman between 25 and 40 years old with Graves' hyperthyroidism.

At least ten counts were recorded for this clonotype. The rearrangement uses TRBV5-5 and TRBJ2-1; the match to TRBD2 covers 9 bases. Trimming removed 3 bases from V and 0 bases from J; junction bases left unmatched: 10. The length of the CDR3 is 18 residues. Germline V gene data show CDR1 as SGHKS and CDR2 as YYEKEE (reference sequence). CDR3 coding DNA: TGTGCCAGCAGCTCTGAAGGGCTTAGCGGGAGCTCCTACAATGAGCAGTTCTTC. As protein: CASSSEGLSGSSYNEQFF.

This clonotype was observed a handful of times. V gene TRBV14 combines with J gene TRBJ2-1, with a possible D match to TRBD1 (6 bases). The CDR3 has 16 residues. Germline loops: CDR1 SGHDN, CDR2 FVKESK. V lost 1 base and J 8 bases, leaving 18 bases between the germline ends. For the CDR3, the DNA is TGTGCCAGCAGCCAAGGCCGGACAGCAAATTGGGATGAGCAGTTCTTC. It encodes CASSQGRTANWDEQFF.

This clonotype was counted many times. The V call is TRBV28, the J call TRBJ1-5; tentative D call: TRBD1 (5 bases). Germline V gene data show CDR1 as MDHEN and CDR2 as SYDVKM. V lost 7 bases to trimming and J lost 5 bases, with 21 bases between them. This CDR3 contains 16 residues. The CDR3 protein is CASISYRPRDDQPQHF. DNA of the CDR3: TGTGCCAGCATATCTTACAGACCAAGGGACGATCAGCCCCAGCATTTT.

This clonotype has only a few counts. V gene TRBV2 combines with J gene TRBJ1-4, with D possibly being TRBD1 (5 bases). CDR3 length equals 12 residues. Germline V lookup: CDR1 SNHLY, CDR2 FYNNEI. Trimming stripped 8 bases from V and 8 bases from J, with 12 bases between. CDR3 sequence (DNA): TGTGCCAGCGGCAGGGTTAGGGAAAAACTGTTTTTT. It codes for CASGRVREKLFF.

The V gene is TRBV3-1, the J gene TRBJ2-1; no definite D call. Trimming removed 4 bases from V and 2 bases from J, with 12 bases in between. The CDR3 has 15 amino acids. Germline assignment: CDR1 LGHDT and CDR2 YNNKEL (reference sequence). The CDR3 loop is CASSLDSRAYNEQFF. Here the CDR3 DNA reads TGTGCCAGCAGCCTCGATTCGCGCGCCTACAATGAGCAGTTCTTC.

This clonotype was observed at least ten times. The genes are TRBV9 and TRBJ2-5, with D possibly being TRBD1 (6 bases). Between the trimmed V and J ends, which lost 3 bases and 0 bases, there was a span of 12 bases. CDR1 and CDR2 from the germline V gene are SGDLS and YYNGEE. CDR3 length equals 15 residues. The CDR3 protein is CASSANGQYQETQYF. CDR3 bases: TGTGCCAGCAGCGCCAATGGACAGTACCAAGAGACCCAGTACTTC.

This clonotype was observed at least ten times. This chain connects TRBV11-2 to TRBJ2-3; perhaps TRBD2 as D (5 bases). V was pared by 5 bases and J by 3 bases, with 9 bases between. The CDR3 totals 13 residues. From germline, CDR1 is SGHAT and CDR2 FQNNGV. CDR3 in DNA: TGTGCCAGCAGCACCTGGAGGACAGATACGCAGTATTTT. The encoded protein is CASSTWRTDTQYF.

The chain is built from TRBV15 and TRBJ1-2; no definite D call. This CDR3 comprises 13 residues. V was trimmed by 0 bases and J by 5 bases, leaving 7 bases between them. Germline CDR1 is LNHNV and CDR2 is YYDKDF (reference sequence). The CDR3 DNA reads TGTGCCACCAGCAGAGATCGAGTTTATGGCTACACCTTC. It yields the protein CATSRDRVYGYTF.

There are many counts of this clonotype. The chain has TRBV7-2 and TRBJ2-3, with 7 bases aligning to TRBD1. Trimming took 5 bases from V and 10 from J; bases not matched to a gene: 6. CDR3 length equals 12 residues. In germline, CDR1 is SGHTA, CDR2 FQGNSA. In nucleotides, the CDR3 is TGTGCCAGCAGCCCCCGACAGGGACCGCAGTATTTT. Protein product: CASSPRQGPQYF.

This clonotype was recorded once. The CDR3 DNA reads as TGTGCCAGCAGCCCTATCCCAGATACGCAGTATTTT. Amino acid sequence: CASSPIPDTQYF. V usage is TRBV6-1 and J usage is TRBJ2-3; unclear D gene. Germline lookup yields CDR1 MNHNS and CDR2 SASEGT. The V gene lost 6 bases and the J gene lost 4 bases, with 8 bases spanning the gap. The CDR3 length is 12 residues.

This clonotype was seen many times. V usage is TRBV28 and J usage is TRBJ1-2; D is unclear. This CDR3 comprises 12 residues. V lost 8 bases and J lost 8, with 15 bases in between. Germline assignment: CDR1 MDHEN and CDR2 SYDVKM. The CDR3 nucleotides read TGTGCCAGCGGCTCGTCGAGGGTAGGCTACACCTTC. Translating gives CASGSSRVGYTF.

This clonotype was observed many times. Here the CDR3 DNA reads TGTGCCACCAGCCCCAGGGGGGGGGCGTTTAGCAATCAGCCCCAGCATTTT. This encodes CATSPRGGAFSNQPQHF. The chain employs TRBV15 and TRBJ1-5; 7 bases fit TRBD1. Germline V gene data show CDR1 as LNHNV and CDR2 as YYDKDF (reference sequence). There are 17 residues in the CDR3. V lost 5 bases to trimming and J lost 0 bases; unmatched junction nucleotides: 10.

At least ten counts were recorded for this clonotype. The V and J genes are TRBV12-3 or TRBV12-4 and TRBJ2-3, with a tentative D call TRBD1 (6 bases). V was cut by 9 bases and J by 1 base, with 14 bases left in between. The CDR3 is 14 amino acids. The CDR3 reads CASLTGHRTDTQYF. The CDR3, as DNA: TGTGCCAGTCTTACGGGACACCGCACAGATACGCAGTATTTT.

The chain combines TRBV4-3 with TRBJ2-7, with D uncertain. CDR3 length equals 14 residues. Germline-derived CDR1 and CDR2 are LGHNA and YSLEER. Trimming pared 0 bases from V and 3 bases from J, leaving 9 bases between. The CDR3 DNA sequence: TGCGCCAGCAGCCAAGATCTGGGTGGCTACGAGCAGTACTTC. It specifies CASSQDLGGYEQYF.

The table lists this clonotype with many counts. The chain is built from TRBV24-1 and TRBJ2-5; TRBD2 agrees at 7 bases. Germline values: CDR1 KGHDR, CDR2 SFDVKD. The CDR3 sequence is 18 residues long. V lost 4 bases, J lost 4 bases, and 17 bases stayed unmatched. The CDR3: CATSDPTLGREWSETQYF. The CDR3 DNA sequence: TGTGCCACCAGTGACCCGACTTTGGGGCGGGAGTGGTCAGAGACCCAGTACTTC.

This clonotype came up many times. V is TRBV12-3 or TRBV12-4 and J is TRBJ1-2, with 9 bases identical to TRBD1. The J segment lost 5 bases and the V segment lost 3 bases, leaving 1 base of the junction unmatched. CDR3 size: 13 residues. In DNA form, the CDR3 reads TGTGCCAGCAGTTTCGGGACAGGGTATGGCTACACCTTC. Translating gives CASSFGTGYGYTF.

The chain recombines TRBV20-1 with TRBJ2-7; the D is unclear. V lost 6 bases and J 1 base, leaving 13 bases between the germline ends. Germline V gene data show CDR1 as DFQATT and CDR2 as SNEGSKA (reference sequence). This CDR3 has 13 amino acids. CDR3 loop: CSATVPESYEQYF. The CDR3 region has the DNA TGCAGTGCGACCGTACCCGAATCCTACGAGCAGTACTTC.

A note on this clonotype: An end of the junction differs from the germline gene, which may be a read error. The J gene is TRBJ2-5, the V gene TRBV30; maybe TRBD2 (6 bases). Germline CDR1 is GTSNPN and CDR2 is SVGIG (reference sequence). The CDR3 contains 13 residues. CDR3 bases: TGTGCCTGGACAATGGGACTTCAAGCGACCCAGTACTTC. Its protein product is CAWTMGLQATQYF. Full variable domain (rest looked up from reference TRBV30 and TRBJ2-5): SQTIHQWPATLVQPVGSPLSLECTVEGTSNPNLYWYRQAAGRGLQLLFYSVGIGQISSEVPQNLSASRPQDRQFILSSKKLLLSDSGFYLCAWTMGLQATQYFGPGTRLLVL.

This sequence joins TRBV6-1 and TRBJ1-6; D uncertain. V gave up 5 bases and J gave up 1 base, with 12 bases separating them. From germline, CDR1 is MNHNS and CDR2 SASEGT. The CDR3 has 16 residues. CDR3 nucleotide sequence: TGTGCCAGCAGTCGGGTAGGAGCATCCTATAATTCACCCCTCCACTTT. Its protein product is CASSRVGASYNSPLHF.

This clonotype was counted at least ten times. The gene calls are TRBV28 and TRBJ1-2; no firm D call. V lost 3 bases, J lost 5 bases, and 7 bases lay in between. CDR3 length: 12 residues. CDR1 and CDR2 from the germline V gene are MDHEN and SYDVKM. The CDR3 loop reads CASSLSTYGYTF. Written as DNA, the CDR3 is TGTGCCAGCAGTTTGTCCACTTATGGCTACACCTTC.

This clonotype has ten or more counts. The rearrangement joins TRBV7-9 to TRBJ2-7; 11 positions match TRBD2. The CDR3 has 16 amino acids. CDR1 SEHNR and CDR2 FQNEAQ come from the germline V gene (reference sequence). V lost 1 base, J lost 4 bases, and 6 bases stayed unmatched. The CDR3 nucleotides are TGTGCCAGCAGCTTAGATCAAGGGACTAGCGGATACGAGCAGTACTTC. Protein: CASSLDQGTSGYEQYF.

A remark on this clonotype: Compared with germline, one end of the junction differs, possibly owing to a read error. This chain links TRBV12-3 or TRBV12-4 with TRBJ2-7, with TRBD2 identical over 11 bases. The CDR3 is 14 amino acids. The CDR3 coding sequence is TGTGCCGGCAGTGTAGCGGGAGGGACCTACGAGCAGTACTTC. Amino acid sequence: CAGSVAGGTYEQYF.

This clonotype was detected a few times. The rearrangement links TRBV7-9 to TRBJ2-2, with D possibly matching TRBD2 (5 bases). The length of the CDR3 is 15 residues. Trimming cost V 3 bases and J 9 bases, with 17 bases left between them. Germline V gives CDR1 SEHNR, CDR2 FQNEAQ (reference sequence). The CDR3 sequence: CASSFHEGVWRELFF. The CDR3 DNA is TGTGCCAGCAGCTTTCATGAGGGTGTTTGGCGGGAGCTGTTTTTT.

CDR3 bases: TGCGCCAGCAGCCTGCCGACAGCCTCCCCCTACAATGAGCAGTTCTTC. Its translation: CASSLPTASPYNEQFF. The chain links TRBV5-1 to TRBJ2-1; TRBD1 is a possible D gene (5 bases). The CDR3 is 16 residues long. The germline V gene encodes CDR1 SGHRS and CDR2 YFSETQ. V was trimmed by 4 bases and J by 2 bases, leaving 16 bases between them. Full variable domain (rest looked up from reference TRBV5-1 and TRBJ2-1): KAGVTQTPRYLIKTRGQQVTLSCSPISGHRSVSWYQQTPGQGLQFLFEYFSETQRNKGNFPGRFSGRQFSNSRSEMNVSTLELGDSALYLCASSLPTASPYNEQFFGPGTRLTVL.

This clonotype was seen many times. The V and J genes are TRBV15 and TRBJ2-5; 12 bases map to TRBD2. This CDR3 comprises 17 residues. Germline V CDR1 and CDR2: LNHNV, YYDKDF (reference sequence). With 7 bases clipped from V and 5 bases from J, the junction kept 14 bases outside the gene matches. CDR3 DNA: TGTGCCACCAACGTCGGGACTAGCGGGCAAGGGGGGGAGACCCAGTACTTC. It yields the protein CATNVGTSGQGGETQYF.

This clonotype appeared many times. In DNA, the CDR3 is TGTGCCAGCAGTGGGGTGGGGGCTGGACACAATGAGCAGTTCTTC. Translation: CASSGVGAGHNEQFF. The V gene is TRBV12-3 or TRBV12-4, the J gene TRBJ2-1, with D possibly TRBD1 on 6 matching bases. CDR3 length: 15 amino acids. V was cut by 5 bases and J by 5 bases, with 16 bases left in between.

This clonotype was seen many times. CDR3 sequence: CASSLSVTNEKLFF. As DNA, the CDR3 is TGTGCCAGCAGCTTATCGGTCACTAATGAAAAACTGTTTTTT. This rearrangement joins TRBV7-2 to TRBJ1-4; D call uncertain. Germline V gene sequence: CDR1 SGHTA, CDR2 FQGNSA. Trimming cost V 2 bases and J 2 bases, with 6 bases left between them. The CDR3 length is 14 residues.

The CDR3 loop reads CASSGGGGGSSYNEQFF. CDR3 coding DNA: TGTGCCAGCAGCGGGGGGGGAGGGGGAAGCTCCTACAATGAGCAGTTCTTC. The chain combines TRBV9 with TRBJ2-1, with D possibly TRBD2 on 7 matching bases. The germline gives CDR1 SGDLS, CDR2 YYNGEE. The CDR3 length is 17 residues. V was pared by 3 bases and J by 0 bases, with 16 bases between.

This clonotype was seen only a few times. The chain recombines TRBV6-5 with TRBJ2-5; D not certain. Trimming took 0 bases from V and 0 from J, leaving 8 bases between them. Looked up from germline, CDR1 is MNHEY and CDR2 is SVGAGI. There are 15 residues in the CDR3. CDR3 region: CASSYSLHNQETQYF. The CDR3 DNA follows: TGTGCCAGCAGTTACTCGTTGCATAACCAAGAGACCCAGTACTTC.

This clonotype has at least ten counts. J is TRBJ2-4 and V is TRBV15; D call uncertain. The CDR3 covers 14 residues. Trimming removed 8 bases at V and 0 bases at J, with 11 bases between. Germline V gene sequence: CDR1 LNHNV, CDR2 YYDKDF (reference sequence). The CDR3 DNA reads as TGTGCCACCTCGCAAGATCGAGCCAAAAACATTCAGTACTTC. This gives the protein CATSQDRAKNIQYF. Drawing the rest from reference TRBV15 and TRBJ2-4, the complete variable domain is DAMVIQNPRYQVTQFGKPVTLSCSQTLNHNVMYWYQQKSSQAPKLLFHYYDKDFNNEADTPDNFQSRRPNTSFCFLDIRSPGLGDTAMYLCATSQDRAKNIQYFGAGTRLSVL.

This clonotype was detected ten times or more. V usage is TRBV20-1 and J usage is TRBJ2-7; 7 nucleotides align to TRBD1. Germline lookup yields CDR1 DFQATT and CDR2 SNEGSKA (reference sequence). V gave up 5 bases and J gave up 8 bases; unmatched junction bases: 12. This CDR3 has 13 amino acids. CDR3 nucleotide sequence: TGCAGTGCTTGCGAGACAGGGCTGGCTCAGCAGTACTTC. Protein sequence: CSACETGLAQQYF.